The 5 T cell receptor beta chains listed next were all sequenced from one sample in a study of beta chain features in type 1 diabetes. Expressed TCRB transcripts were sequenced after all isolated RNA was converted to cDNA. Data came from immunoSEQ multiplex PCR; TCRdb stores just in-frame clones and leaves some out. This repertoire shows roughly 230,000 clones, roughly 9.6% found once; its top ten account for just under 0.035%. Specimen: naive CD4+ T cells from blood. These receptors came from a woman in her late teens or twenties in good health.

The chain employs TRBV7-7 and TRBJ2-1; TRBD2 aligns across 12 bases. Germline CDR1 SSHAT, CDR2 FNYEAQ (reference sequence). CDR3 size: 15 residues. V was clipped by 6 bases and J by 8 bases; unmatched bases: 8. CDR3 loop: CASSTGLAGSDEQFF. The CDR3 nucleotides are TGTGCCAGCAGTACAGGACTAGCGGGGTCTGATGAGCAGTTCTTC. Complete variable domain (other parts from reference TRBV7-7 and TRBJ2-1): GAGVSQSPRYKVTKRGQDVTLRCDPISSHATLYWYQQALGQGPEFLTYFNYEAQPDKSGLPSDRFSAERPEGSISTLTIQRTEQRDSAMYRCASSTGLAGSDEQFFGPGTRLTVL.

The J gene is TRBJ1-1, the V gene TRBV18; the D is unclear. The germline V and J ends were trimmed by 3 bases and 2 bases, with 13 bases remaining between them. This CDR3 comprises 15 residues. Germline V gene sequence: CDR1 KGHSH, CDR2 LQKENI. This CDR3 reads CASSPLPSVNTEAFF. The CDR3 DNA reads TGTGCCAGCTCACCCCTCCCCTCAGTAAACACTGAAGCTTTCTTT.

CDR3: CASSLAGGGNQPQHF. The CDR3 DNA sequence: TGTGCCAGCAGCTTAGCGGGGGGAGGCAATCAGCCCCAGCATTTT. The chain combines TRBV11-2 with TRBJ1-5, with D possibly being TRBD1 (5 bases). This CDR3 has 15 residues. Looked up from germline, CDR1 is SGHAT and CDR2 is FQNNGV. Trimming stripped 1 base from V and 2 bases from J, with 9 bases between.

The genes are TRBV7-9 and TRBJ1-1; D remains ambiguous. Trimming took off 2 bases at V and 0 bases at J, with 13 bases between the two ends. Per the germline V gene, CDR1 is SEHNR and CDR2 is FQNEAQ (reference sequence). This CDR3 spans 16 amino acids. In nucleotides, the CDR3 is TGTGCCAGCAGCTTAAGATCAGACATCATGAACACTGAAGCTTTCTTT. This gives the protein CASSLRSDIMNTEAFF.

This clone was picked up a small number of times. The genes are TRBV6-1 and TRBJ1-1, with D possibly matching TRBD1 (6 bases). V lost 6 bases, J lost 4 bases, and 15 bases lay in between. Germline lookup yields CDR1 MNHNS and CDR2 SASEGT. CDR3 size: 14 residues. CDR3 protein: CASRSGARGTEAFF. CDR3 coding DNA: TGTGCCAGCAGATCAGGGGCTCGGGGCACTGAAGCTTTCTTT.